This TCR beta chain originates from a study of T cells in Graves' hyperthyroidism and ophthalmopathy. The patients, who ranged from 18 to 65 in age, presented with newly diagnosed hyperthyroidism lasting under 2 months. Thyroid ultrasound, orbital computed tomography, clinical symptoms, and serum thyroxine and TRAb underpinned diagnoses. The investigators amplified TCR beta CDR3 regions from RNA transcripts. The TCR CDR3 first-round RT-PCR relied on the HTBI primer set. In TCRdb, the multiplex PCR reads were re-called with MiXCR into one record per CDR3 protein. The data show about 690,000 distinct CDR3 sequences, with roughly 17% seen just once and about 16% held by the top ten. The CDR3 has 22 amino acids. V was pared by 0 bases and J by 0 bases, with 27 bases between. Germline V CDR1 and CDR2: MDHEN, SYDVKM. The sample holds many counts of this clonotype.

This clonotype originated in a man aged 50-59 years with Graves' hyperthyroidism. The source material was blood. The chain has TRBV28 and TRBJ1-5, with a possible D match to TRBD1 (6 bases). The CDR3: CASSLWARSGNRELLSNQPQHF. CDR3 in DNA: TGTGCCAGCAGTTTATGGGCCAGGTCGGGGAACAGGGAGTTACTTAGCAATCAGCCCCAGCATTTT.